The 18 T cell receptor beta chains given below trace back to one sample, sequenced in a study of T-cell memory formation after mild COVID-19. One entry per CDR3 protein, called by TCRdb with MiXCR from the 5' RACE reads. The sample includes a few hundred thousand distinct CDR3 sequences, roughly 18% seen only once; the top ten take roughly 24%. Sequenced input: PBMCs or a T cell subset sorted from them (not recorded which). The receptors here all came from a young man who had mild COVID-19 (a few samples of this study predate the infection). Cell type and time point are not known.

This clonotype appeared many times. This chain joins TRBV4-1 and TRBJ1-5; tentative D call: TRBD1 (6 bases). The CDR3 runs to 18 residues. The germline V and J ends were trimmed by 4 bases and 5 bases, with 24 bases remaining between them. Germline-derived CDR1 and CDR2 are MGHRA and YSYEKL. The CDR3 DNA reads TGCGCCAGCAGCCGCTACTGGCCGGGGGGCGATGCCCATCAGCCCCAGCATTTT. Residues: CASSRYWPGGDAHQPQHF.

This clonotype was detected a few times. The chain combines TRBV20-1 with TRBJ2-3; D is perhaps TRBD1 (5 bases). With 4 bases removed from V and 0 bases from J, the gap between germline ends came to 17 bases. The germline CDR1 and CDR2 sequences are DFQATT and SNEGSKA (reference sequence). This CDR3 region has 16 residues. Written as DNA, the CDR3 is TGCAGTGCTAAGGGTGGGGCTACCGGAAGCACAGATACGCAGTATTTT. Amino acids: CSAKGGATGSTDTQYF.

This clonotype has ten or more counts. The chain employs TRBV4-1 and TRBJ2-1; 9 bases align to TRBD1. The CDR3 covers 15 residues. Germline V lookup: CDR1 MGHRA, CDR2 YSYEKL. J lost 9 bases, V lost 4 bases, and 10 bases had no gene match. CDR3 region: CASSRMGQGKTEQFF. The CDR3, as DNA: TGCGCCAGCAGCCGAATGGGACAGGGAAAGACTGAGCAGTTCTTC.

The rearrangement links TRBV11-2 to TRBJ1-4; TRBD1 aligns across 7 bases. The CDR3 contains 16 residues. V trimming: 0 bases; J trimming: 7 bases; junction bases outside the gene matches: 8. Per the germline V gene, CDR1 is SGHAT and CDR2 is FQNNGV. CDR3: CASSLDPGTAPEKLFF. The DNA for the CDR3 is TGTGCCAGCAGCTTAGATCCCGGGACAGCTCCTGAAAAACTGTTTTTT.

In its sample, this clonotype was seen a few times. The CDR3 bases are TGTGCCAGCAGCAATACGGCTAGCGGGGCTACGCAGTATTTT. It translates to CASSNTASGATQYF. The chain employs TRBV6-5 and TRBJ2-3; 9 bases are shared with TRBD2. V trimming: 6 bases; J trimming: 8 bases; junction bases outside the gene matches: 9. The CDR3 totals 14 residues. In germline, CDR1 is MNHEY, CDR2 SVGAGI.

The V call is TRBV20-1, the J call TRBJ2-5; 10 nucleotides align to TRBD2. Germline V gives CDR1 DFQATT, CDR2 SNEGSKA (reference sequence). The V and J ends lost 1 base and 6 bases, in that order; junction bases with no gene match: 11. There are 16 residues in the CDR3. The CDR3 DNA is TGCAGTGCTAGAGCCCTGGGTAGCGGGGGGAGTAAGACCCAGTACTTC. Its protein is CSARALGSGGSKTQYF.

This clonotype turned up a few times. The chain has TRBV6-6 and TRBJ2-1; 7 bases match TRBD2. The CDR3 has 15 amino acids. V lost 0 bases to trimming and J lost 7 bases; unmatched junction nucleotides: 6. CDR1 is MNHNY and CDR2 is SVGAGI in the germline V gene (reference sequence). The CDR3 region has the DNA TGTGCCAGCAGTTACTCAGGACTAGACCATAATGAGCAGTTCTTC. It encodes CASSYSGLDHNEQFF.

This clonotype was seen a handful of times. The V call is TRBV5-1, the J call TRBJ2-3, with TRBD1 identical over 9 bases. After removal of 4 bases from V and 4 bases from J, the junction contained 7 bases not matched to a gene. Germline V gene sequence: CDR1 SGHRS, CDR2 YFSETQ. CDR3 length: 15 residues. Here the CDR3 reads CASSEPGQGADTQYF. CDR3 bases: TGCGCCAGCAGCGAGCCGGGACAGGGTGCAGATACGCAGTATTTT.

This clonotype was picked up a small number of times. The chain has TRBV24-1 and TRBJ2-3; D gene uncertain. The CDR3 runs 13 residues. The V and J ends lost 3 bases and 4 bases respectively, with 7 bases between them. Germline CDR1 reads KGHDR; CDR2 reads SFDVKD. In nucleotides, the CDR3 is TGTGCCACCAGTGATGACGCCTCAGATACGCAGTATTTT. It specifies CATSDDASDTQYF.

This clonotype occurred many times. The chain has TRBV9 and TRBJ2-5; 8 nucleotides align to TRBD2. Germline assignment: CDR1 SGDLS and CDR2 YYNGEE. The J segment lost 3 bases and the V segment lost 3 bases, leaving 4 bases of the junction unmatched. This CDR3 region has 14 residues. CDR3 protein: CASSERGRKETQYF. The DNA of the CDR3 is TGTGCCAGCAGCGAACGCGGGAGGAAAGAGACCCAGTACTTC.

This clonotype was counted between two and nine times. The chain employs TRBV29-1 and TRBJ1-3; perhaps TRBD1 as D (5 bases). CDR3 size: 12 residues. V lost 3 bases and J lost 3, with 6 bases in between. Per germline, CDR1 SQVTM and CDR2 ANQGSEA. CDR3 nucleotide sequence: TGCAGCGTTGAGGACATTGGAAACACCATATATTTT. This gives the protein CSVEDIGNTIYF.

This clonotype was counted a few times. The CDR3 loop reads CASSLNRVLTDTQYF. The CDR3 coding sequence is TGTGCCAGCAGCTTGAACAGGGTTCTTACAGATACGCAGTATTTT. The chain has TRBV5-6 and TRBJ2-3; maybe TRBD1 (6 bases). Deletions cut 1 base from V and 3 bases from J, with 12 bases between. Germline loops: CDR1 SGHDT, CDR2 YYEEEE. The CDR3 is 15 residues long.

This clonotype has more than one count but fewer than ten. J is TRBJ2-7 and V is TRBV4-2; 8 bases are shared with TRBD2. Trimming cost V 2 bases and J 2 bases; bases outside gene matches: 8. The CDR3 totals 16 residues. Germline V lookup: CDR1 LGHNA, CDR2 YNFKEQ. The CDR3: CASSQLSGGPPYEQYF. The DNA of the CDR3 is TGTGCCAGCAGCCAACTCAGCGGGGGCCCCCCCTACGAGCAGTACTTC.

This clonotype showed up just a few times. The genes are TRBV25-1 and TRBJ2-3; D uncertain. V was cut by 3 bases and J by 3 bases, with 13 bases left in between. Germline CDR1 MGHDK, CDR2 SYGVNS. The CDR3 runs 15 residues. The CDR3 spells CASSDLLVQTDTQYF. DNA for the CDR3: TGTGCCAGCAGTGACCTCCTAGTTCAGACAGATACGCAGTATTTT. Full variable domain (missing parts from reference TRBV25-1 and TRBJ2-3): EADIYQTPRYLVIGTGKKITLECSQTMGHDKMYWYQQDPGMELHLIHYSYGVNSTEKGDLSSESTVSRIRTEHFPLTLESARPSHTSQYLCASSDLLVQTDTQYFGPGTRLTVL.

The chain has TRBV5-8 and TRBJ2-7; D is undetermined. The CDR3 extends over 13 amino acids. The germline gives CDR1 SGHTS, CDR2 YDEGEE. With 2 bases removed from V and 6 bases from J, the gap between germline ends came to 12 bases. This chain's CDR3 is CASSFGQFAEQYV. CDR3 DNA sequence: TGTGCCAGCAGCTTCGGGCAGTTTGCCGAGCAGTACGTC.

This clonotype was picked up a small number of times. This rearrangement joins TRBV9 to TRBJ2-5; 7 bases agree with TRBD1. V lost 4 bases, J lost 5 bases, and 14 bases stayed unmatched. CDR1 and CDR2 (germline): SGDLS, YYNGEE. The CDR3 runs 16 residues. The CDR3 reads CASSPHYRGWGETQYF. In DNA, the CDR3 is TGTGCCAGCAGCCCACATTACAGGGGTTGGGGGGAGACCCAGTACTTC.

The chain joins TRBV5-4 to TRBJ1-4; D call uncertain. Germline values: CDR1 SGHNT, CDR2 YYREEE (reference sequence). With 5 bases removed from V and 6 bases from J, the gap between germline ends came to 20 bases. The CDR3 extends over 16 amino acids. As DNA, the CDR3 is TGTGCCAGCAGTCATAGATCCCCGGCCTCCTATGAAAAACTGTTTTTT. Encoded protein: CASSHRSPASYEKLFF.

This clonotype was seen only a few times. The chain couples TRBV7-2 to TRBJ2-3, with D unresolved. Trimming cost V 4 bases and J 10 bases, with 12 bases left between them. The CDR3 covers 12 residues. Germline V lookup: CDR1 SGHTA, CDR2 FQGNSA. The CDR3 protein is CASSWQAPPQYF. The CDR3 nucleotides read TGTGCCAGCAGCTGGCAGGCTCCCCCGCAGTATTTT.